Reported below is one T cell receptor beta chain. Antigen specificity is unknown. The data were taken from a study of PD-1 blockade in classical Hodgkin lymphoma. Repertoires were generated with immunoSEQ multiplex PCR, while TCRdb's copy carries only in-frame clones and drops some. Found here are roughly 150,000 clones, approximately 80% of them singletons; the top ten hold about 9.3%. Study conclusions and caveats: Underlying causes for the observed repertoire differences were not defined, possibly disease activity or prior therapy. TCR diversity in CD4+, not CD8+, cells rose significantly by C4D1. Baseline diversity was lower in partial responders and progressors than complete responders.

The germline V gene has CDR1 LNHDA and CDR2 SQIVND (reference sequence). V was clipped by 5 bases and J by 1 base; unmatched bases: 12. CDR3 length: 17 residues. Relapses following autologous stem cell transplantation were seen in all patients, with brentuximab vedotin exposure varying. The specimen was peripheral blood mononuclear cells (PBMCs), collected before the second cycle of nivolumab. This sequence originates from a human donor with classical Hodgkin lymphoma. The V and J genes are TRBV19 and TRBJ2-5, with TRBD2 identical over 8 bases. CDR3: CASSLGWASGGQETQYF. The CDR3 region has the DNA TGTGCCAGTAGTCTCGGTTGGGCCAGCGGGGGCCAAGAGACCCAGTACTTC.